This TCR beta chain was identified during a study of early T cells in non-severe SARS-CoV-2 infection. Points from the study as a whole: Anti-spike CD8 responses were favored by VDJdb matching, which missed private and CD4 specificities.

With regard to this clonotype: The target antigen is unknown.

TCRdb redid the calling of the 5' RACE reads with MiXCR, one entry per CDR3 protein. Of 45,000 to 60,000 distinct CDR3 sequences in the sample, approximately 8% are singletons; the top ten hold approximately 3.1%. Material: whole blood. This TCR derives from an adult who was a healthcare worker with PCR-confirmed SARS-CoV-2 infection or an uninfected control (not recorded which).

The chain's CDR3 is CSARGLAGTYNEQFF. CDR3 bases: TGCAGTGCTAGAGGATTAGCGGGGACGTACAATGAGCAGTTCTTC. This chain joins TRBV20-1 and TRBJ2-1; 8 bases map to TRBD2. The junction had 6 bases not matched to a gene; V was cut back by 1 base and J by 4 bases. There are 15 residues in the CDR3. Germline CDR1 is DFQATT and CDR2 is SNEGSKA (reference sequence).